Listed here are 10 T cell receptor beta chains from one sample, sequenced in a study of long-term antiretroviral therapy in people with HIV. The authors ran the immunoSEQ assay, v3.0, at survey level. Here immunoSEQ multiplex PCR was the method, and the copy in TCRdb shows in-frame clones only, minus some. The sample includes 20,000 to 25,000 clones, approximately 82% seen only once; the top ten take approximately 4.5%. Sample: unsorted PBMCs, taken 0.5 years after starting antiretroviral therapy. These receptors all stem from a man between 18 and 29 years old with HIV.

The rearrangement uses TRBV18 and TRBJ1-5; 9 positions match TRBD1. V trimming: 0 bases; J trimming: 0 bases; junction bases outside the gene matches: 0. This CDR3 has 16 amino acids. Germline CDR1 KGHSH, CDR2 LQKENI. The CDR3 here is CASSPPGQGSNQPQHF. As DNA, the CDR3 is TGTGCCAGCTCACCACCGGGACAGGGTAGCAATCAGCCCCAGCATTTT.

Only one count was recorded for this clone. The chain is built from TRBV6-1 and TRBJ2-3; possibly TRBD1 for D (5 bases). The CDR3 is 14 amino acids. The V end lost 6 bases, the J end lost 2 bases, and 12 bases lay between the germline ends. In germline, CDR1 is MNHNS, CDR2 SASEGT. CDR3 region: CASRVGVTTDTQYF. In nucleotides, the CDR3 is TGTGCCAGCAGGGTAGGGGTTACCACAGATACGCAGTATTTT.

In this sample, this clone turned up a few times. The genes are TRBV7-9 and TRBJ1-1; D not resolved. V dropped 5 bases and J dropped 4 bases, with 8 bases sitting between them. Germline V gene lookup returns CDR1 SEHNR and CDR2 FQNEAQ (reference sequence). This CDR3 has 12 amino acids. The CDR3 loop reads CASSPLGTEAFF. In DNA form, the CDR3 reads TGTGCCAGCAGCCCCTTAGGCACTGAAGCTTTCTTT.

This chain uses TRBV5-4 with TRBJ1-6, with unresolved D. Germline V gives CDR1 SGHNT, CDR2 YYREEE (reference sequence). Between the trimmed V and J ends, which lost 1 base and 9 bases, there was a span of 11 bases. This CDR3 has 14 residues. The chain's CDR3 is CASSLKPQASPLHF. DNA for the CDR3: TGTGCCAGCAGCTTGAAGCCTCAGGCTTCACCCCTCCACTTT.

The CDR3 nucleotides are TGTGCTAGTGGTACCGGACTGGGGGAGACCCAGTACTTC. Its translation is CASGTGLGETQYF. J is TRBJ2-5 and V is TRBV12-5; tentatively, D is TRBD2 (5 bases). V was shortened by 5 bases and J by 5 bases, with 12 bases between the two germline ends. The CDR3 loop spans 13 amino acids. CDR1 is LGHNT and CDR2 is FRNRAP in the germline V gene. The full variable domain, completed using reference TRBV12-5 and TRBJ2-5, is DARVTQTPRHKVTEMGQEVTMRCQPILGHNTVFWYRQTMMQGLELLAYFRNRAPLDDSGMPKDRFSAEMPDATLATLKIQPSEPRDSAVYFCASGTGLGETQYFGPGTRLLVL.

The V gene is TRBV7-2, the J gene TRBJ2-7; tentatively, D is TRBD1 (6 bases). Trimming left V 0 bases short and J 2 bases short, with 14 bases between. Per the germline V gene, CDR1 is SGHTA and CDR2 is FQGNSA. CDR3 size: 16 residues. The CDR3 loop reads CASSLALGGGPYEQYF. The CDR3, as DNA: TGTGCCAGCAGCTTAGCGCTAGGGGGTGGCCCCTACGAGCAGTACTTC.

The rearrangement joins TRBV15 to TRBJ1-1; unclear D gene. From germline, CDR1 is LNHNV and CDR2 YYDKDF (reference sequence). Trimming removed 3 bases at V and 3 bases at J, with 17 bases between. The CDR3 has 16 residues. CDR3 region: CATSRVLKGRDTEAFF. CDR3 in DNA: TGTGCCACCAGCAGGGTGCTTAAAGGGAGGGACACTGAAGCTTTCTTT.

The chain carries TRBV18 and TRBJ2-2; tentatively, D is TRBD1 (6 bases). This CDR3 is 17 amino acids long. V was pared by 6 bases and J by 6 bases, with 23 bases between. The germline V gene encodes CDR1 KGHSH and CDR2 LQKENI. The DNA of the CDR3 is TGTGCCAGCTCCCTGACGCTGACGAGGGGGTTCCCCGGGGAGCTGTTTTTT. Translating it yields CASSLTLTRGFPGELFF.

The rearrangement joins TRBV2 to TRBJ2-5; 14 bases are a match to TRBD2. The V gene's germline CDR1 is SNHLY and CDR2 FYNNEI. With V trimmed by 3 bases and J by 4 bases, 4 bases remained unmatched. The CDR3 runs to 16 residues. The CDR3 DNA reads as TGTGCCAGCAGTGATGGGGGACTAGCGGGAGTAGAGACCCAGTACTTC. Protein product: CASSDGGLAGVETQYF.

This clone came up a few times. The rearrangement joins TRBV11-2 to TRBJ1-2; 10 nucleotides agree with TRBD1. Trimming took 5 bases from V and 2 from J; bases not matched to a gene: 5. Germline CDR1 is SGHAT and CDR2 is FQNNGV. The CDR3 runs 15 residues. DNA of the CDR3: TGTGCCAGCAGCCCCCGGGACAGGGGAAACTATGGCTACACCTTC. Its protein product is CASSPRDRGNYGYTF.